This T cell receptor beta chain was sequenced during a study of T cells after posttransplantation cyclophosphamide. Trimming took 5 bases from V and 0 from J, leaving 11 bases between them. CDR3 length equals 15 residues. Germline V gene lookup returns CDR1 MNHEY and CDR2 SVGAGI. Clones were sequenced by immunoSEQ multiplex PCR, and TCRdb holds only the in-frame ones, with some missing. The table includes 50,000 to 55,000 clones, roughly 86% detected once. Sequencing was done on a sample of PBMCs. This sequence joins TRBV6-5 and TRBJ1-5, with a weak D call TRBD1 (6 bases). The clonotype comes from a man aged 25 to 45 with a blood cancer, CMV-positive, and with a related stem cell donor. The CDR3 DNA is TGTGCCAGCAGTAACAGGGCTTATAGCAATCAGCCCCAGCATTTT. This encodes CASSNRAYSNQPQHF.